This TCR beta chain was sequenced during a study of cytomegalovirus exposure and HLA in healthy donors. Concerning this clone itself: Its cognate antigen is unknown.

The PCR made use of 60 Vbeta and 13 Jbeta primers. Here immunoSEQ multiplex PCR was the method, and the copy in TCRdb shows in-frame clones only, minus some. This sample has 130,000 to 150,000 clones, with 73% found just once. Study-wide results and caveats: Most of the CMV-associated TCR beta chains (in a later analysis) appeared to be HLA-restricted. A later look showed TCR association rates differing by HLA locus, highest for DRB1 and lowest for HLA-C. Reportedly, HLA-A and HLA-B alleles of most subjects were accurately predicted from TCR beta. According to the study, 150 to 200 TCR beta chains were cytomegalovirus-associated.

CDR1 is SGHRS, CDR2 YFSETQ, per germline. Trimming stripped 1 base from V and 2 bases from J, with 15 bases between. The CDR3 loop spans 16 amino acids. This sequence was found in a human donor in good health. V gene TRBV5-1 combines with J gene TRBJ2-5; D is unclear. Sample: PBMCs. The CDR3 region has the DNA TGCGCCAGCAGCTTGTATGCTGCCAGTGCACAAGAGACCCAGTACTTC. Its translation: CASSLYAASAQETQYF.